The text below deals with one T cell receptor (beta chain). Its antigen is unidentified. The sample comes from a study of human T cells and chemical hapten exposure. Sample time point: patch test 2, 6 weeks after DPC sensitization. Sample treatment: therapeutic diphenylcyclopropenone sensitization with weekly scalp DPC. The study's findings and limits: TCRs exceeding a frequency of 1 in 1000 stayed unchanged under DPC sensitization.

J gave up 7 bases and V 5 bases, and 8 bases lay outside the gene matches. Germline V gene data show CDR1 as SGHTA and CDR2 as FQGNSA. The CDR3 covers 14 residues. One entry per CDR3 protein, called by TCRdb with MiXCR from the RACE reads. The data show tens of thousands of distinct CDR3 sequences, 10% seen once. Sample: whole blood, taken in connection with sensitization to the hapten diphenylcyclopropenone (DPC). The receptor was derived from a woman aged 50 to 60 with alopecia areata. Some clones in this sample may be carry-over from other donors' samples. The V and J genes are TRBV7-2 and TRBJ2-7; TRBD2 matches at 10 bases. Here the CDR3 DNA reads TGTGCCAGCAGCCCGACGGGACTAGCGCGGGAGCAGTACTTC. Amino acids: CASSPTGLAREQYF. Using reference TRBV7-2 and TRBJ2-7 for the parts outside the CDR3, the full variable domain is GAGVSQSPSNKVTEKGKDVELRCDPISGHTALYWYRQSLGQGLEFLIYFQGNSAPDKSGLPSDRFSAERTGGSVSTLTIQRTQQEDSAVYLCASSPTGLAREQYFGPGTRLTVT.